The 18 T cell receptor beta chains in this list originate from one sample, sequenced in a study of chemoradiotherapy in HPV16-positive cancers. Using immunoSEQ multiplex PCR, the repertoire was profiled, and TCRdb retains in-frame clones only, with some absent. The sample has just over 25,000 clones, around nine tenths seen once. The sample was blood, taken from a patient who underwent chemoradiotherapy. The origin of the receptors is a human donor with HPV-associated anogenital cancer.

The J gene is TRBJ1-4, the V gene TRBV11-2; D gene ambiguous. Deletions cut 1 base from V and 0 bases from J, with 3 bases between. The CDR3 sequence is 14 residues long. From germline, CDR1 is SGHAT and CDR2 FQNNGV. The CDR3 loop reads CASSLAATNEKLFF. The DNA for the CDR3 is TGTGCCAGCAGCTTAGCAGCAACTAATGAAAAACTGTTTTTT.

The chain couples TRBV4-3 to TRBJ1-5; the D gene is possibly TRBD1 (6 bases). Germline V gene sequence: CDR1 LGHNA, CDR2 YSLEER. V lost 0 bases to trimming and J lost 2 bases, with 11 bases between them. This CDR3 has 16 amino acids. The CDR3 DNA follows: TGCGCCAGCAGCCAAGATGGGCCAGGGGGCAATCAGCCCCAGCATTTT. It encodes CASSQDGPGGNQPQHF.

This chain links TRBV5-4 with TRBJ2-3; possibly TRBD2 for D (5 bases). V lost 4 bases and J lost 0, with 18 bases in between. CDR1 SGHNT and CDR2 YYREEE come from the germline V gene (reference sequence). The CDR3 is 17 residues long. The CDR3 nucleotides read TGTGCCAGCAGCCAAGATTTATGGGGAGAGAGCACAGATACGCAGTATTTT. Protein sequence: CASSQDLWGESTDTQYF. The full variable domain, rest sourced from reference TRBV5-4 and TRBJ2-3, is ETGVTQSPTHLIKTRGQQVTLRCSSQSGHNTVSWYQQALGQGPQFIFQYYREEENGRGNFPPRFSGLQFPNYSSELNVNALELDDSALYLCASSQDLWGESTDTQYFGPGTRLTVL.

In this sample, this clone turned up once. V gene TRBV7-2 combines with J gene TRBJ2-1, with D maybe TRBD2 (5 bases). The CDR3 has 16 residues. Germline CDR1 reads SGHTA; CDR2 reads FQGNSA. V was pared by 5 bases and J by 7 bases, with 21 bases between. CDR3 DNA sequence: TGTGCCAGCAGCCTCGGACTCCCCCTAGGTGGGAATGAGCAGTTCTTC. Amino acid sequence: CASSLGLPLGGNEQFF.

The J gene is TRBJ1-2, the V gene TRBV29-1, with D hard to call. Germline CDR1 SQVTM, CDR2 ANQGSEA. The CDR3 length is 11 residues. Trimming removed 1 base from V and 4 bases from J, with 4 bases in between. The CDR3 loop is CSVEGSYGYTF. CDR3 coding DNA: TGCAGCGTTGAAGGATCCTATGGCTACACCTTC.

This clone came up once. V gene TRBV10-3 combines with J gene TRBJ1-1; D remains unclear. Germline-derived CDR1 and CDR2 are ENHRY and SYGVKD. The CDR3 is 14 residues long. The V end was cut by 1 base, the J end by 1 base, with 7 bases between. The DNA of the CDR3 is TGTGCCATCAGTGAGTTATCAAAGAACACTGAAGCTTTCTTT. Translating it yields CAISELSKNTEAFF.

This chain uses TRBV6-1 with TRBJ1-2; TRBD1 might be the D (5 bases). Germline loops: CDR1 MNHNS, CDR2 SASEGT. The CDR3 loop spans 13 amino acids. Trimming took off 8 bases at V and 0 bases at J, with 10 bases between the two ends. CDR3 amino acids: CASRRGTNYGYTF. CDR3 in DNA: TGTGCCAGCCGCCGGGGCACTAACTATGGCTACACCTTC.

This clone appeared a single time. The chain combines TRBV27 with TRBJ1-2; 7 bases are shared with TRBD1. The CDR3 has 14 amino acids. V lost 1 base to trimming and J lost 6 bases; unmatched junction nucleotides: 5. CDR1 and CDR2 from the germline V gene are MNHEY and SMNVEV (reference sequence). The CDR3 sequence is CASSLYPGQDGYTF. The CDR3 bases are TGTGCCAGCAGTTTATACCCCGGACAGGATGGCTACACCTTC.

The CDR3 DNA sequence: TGTGCCAGCAGTCCTCCGGACAGGGGGCATGAGACCCAGTACTTC. Protein product: CASSPPDRGHETQYF. This sequence joins TRBV6-6 and TRBJ2-5; 11 bases map to TRBD1. V trimming: 5 bases; J trimming: 5 bases; junction bases outside the gene matches: 7. The germline V gene encodes CDR1 MNHNY and CDR2 SVGAGI (reference sequence). The CDR3 is 15 amino acids.

This clone was counted a single time. The gene calls are TRBV5-4 and TRBJ2-1; TRBD2 might be the D (5 bases). The V gene lost 9 bases and the J gene lost 4 bases, with 14 bases spanning the gap. Looked up from germline, CDR1 is SGHNT and CDR2 is YYREEE (reference sequence). This CDR3 has 13 amino acids. DNA of the CDR3: TGTGCCACCGCCATCCCGGGGTACAATGAGCAGTTCTTC. This codes for CATAIPGYNEQFF.

The chain couples TRBV9 to TRBJ2-2; D gene uncertain. The germline V and J ends were trimmed by 1 base and 12 bases, with 1 base remaining between them. Germline V gives CDR1 SGDLS, CDR2 YYNGEE. The CDR3 consists of 9 residues. The CDR3 loop is CASSVKLFF. CDR3 nucleotides: TGTGCCAGCAGCGTAAAGCTGTTTTTT.

The V gene is TRBV28, the J gene TRBJ1-4; possible D gene TRBD1, 5 bases. Germline values: CDR1 MDHEN, CDR2 SYDVKM. The CDR3 sequence is 15 residues long. V gave up 10 bases and J gave up 6 bases, with 21 bases separating them. CDR3 protein: CATLTEKTTHEKLFF. The CDR3 coding sequence is TGTGCCACCCTGACAGAAAAAACTACTCATGAAAAACTGTTTTTT.

The CDR3 sequence: CASTRRGGDEKLFF. In DNA, the CDR3 is TGTGCCAGCACCCGCCGGGGAGGGGACGAAAAACTGTTTTTT. The V gene is TRBV5-5, the J gene TRBJ1-4, with D perhaps matching TRBD1 (5 bases). V was trimmed by 6 bases and J by 8 bases, leaving 17 bases between them. CDR3 length: 14 residues. Germline-derived CDR1 and CDR2 are SGHKS and YYEKEE (reference sequence).

This chain joins TRBV18 and TRBJ1-2, with 12 nucleotides matching TRBD1. CDR3 size: 18 residues. J gave up 2 bases and V 3 bases, and 10 bases lay outside the gene matches. Germline V gene lookup returns CDR1 KGHSH and CDR2 LQKENI. The CDR3: CASSPSPGQGAWNYGYTF. The CDR3 nucleotides are TGTGCCAGCTCACCGAGTCCGGGACAGGGGGCTTGGAACTATGGCTACACCTTC.

The chain is built from TRBV5-4 and TRBJ2-5; D is perhaps TRBD2 (5 bases). Looked up from germline, CDR1 is SGHNT and CDR2 is YYREEE (reference sequence). V was pared by 0 bases and J by 5 bases, with 11 bases between. This CDR3 has 14 amino acids. CDR3 residues: CASSLGGSWETQYF. As DNA, the CDR3 is TGTGCCAGCAGCTTGGGAGGGAGTTGGGAGACCCAGTACTTC.

CDR3 loop: CASISTGYEKLFF. CDR3 DNA: TGTGCCAGTATATCGACAGGGTATGAAAAACTGTTTTTT. The J gene is TRBJ1-4, the V gene TRBV19, with 7 positions matching TRBD1. CDR3 length: 13 residues. Trimming cost V 7 bases and J 6 bases; bases outside gene matches: 5. CDR1 is LNHDA and CDR2 is SQIVND in the germline V gene (reference sequence). The variable domain in full, completed from reference TRBV19 and TRBJ1-4, reads DGGITQSPKYLFRKEGQNVTLSCEQNLNHDAMYWYRQDPGQGLRLIYYSQIVNDFQKGDIAEGYSVSREKKESFPLTVTSAQKNPTAFYLCASISTGYEKLFFGSGTQLSVL.

The rearrangement uses TRBV7-2 and TRBJ2-7; D is undetermined. This CDR3 region has 15 residues. Trimming left V 5 bases short and J 2 bases short, with 16 bases between. Per the germline V gene, CDR1 is SGHTA and CDR2 is FQGNSA. This CDR3 is CASSPQPGMTYEQYF. The CDR3 DNA is TGTGCCAGCAGCCCTCAGCCAGGAATGACCTACGAGCAGTACTTC.

CDR3 residues: CASSLARTASFTEAFF. CDR3 in DNA: TGCGCCAGCAGCTTGGCCCGGACGGCCAGCTTCACTGAAGCTTTCTTT. This chain connects TRBV5-1 to TRBJ1-1; D not certain. Looked up from germline, CDR1 is SGHRS and CDR2 is YFSETQ. The CDR3 is 16 amino acids. Trimming shortened V by 0 bases and J by 4 bases, and 16 bases separated the two germline ends.